These T cell receptor beta chains were read from a single sample in a study of cytomegalovirus exposure and HLA in healthy donors. TCRdb keeps only in-frame clones here, not all; method: immunoSEQ multiplex PCR. The sample has 150,000 to 180,000 clones; approximately 72% are singletons. What was sequenced was PBMCs. These receptors originate from a man aged 18 to 35 in good health and CMV-seronegative. CDR3s include the opening cysteine and the closing phenylalanine or tryptophan. D genes are given only for firm matches. Clone size appears in some rows only: once, few, many, or a class for an expanded clone.

TRBJ1-4,13,NA,TRBD1,TRBV6-6,TGTGCCAGCATTCGACAGGGCGGTGAAAAACTGTTTTTT,CASIRQGGEKLFF
TRBJ2-5,18,once,NA,TRBV4-3,TGCGCCAGCAGCCAAGTAATAGGTCGGGGGACGAGGCGAGAGACCCAGTACTTC,CASSQVIGRGTRRETQYF
TRBJ1-2,15,once,NA,TRBV28,TGTGCCAGCAGTGCACCCTATTTTTCTGGCTATGGCTACACCTTC,CASSAPYFSGYGYTF
TRBJ2-3,13,NA,TRBD1,TRBV19,TGTGCCAGTAGGGACAGGGCCACAGATACGCAGTATTTT,CASRDRATDTQYF
TRBJ1-2,16,NA,NA,TRBV9,TGTGCCAGCAGCGTAGATGGAGGGAACAATAACTATGGCTACACCTTC,CASSVDGGNNNYGYTF
TRBJ1-2,14,NA,NA,TRBV5-1,TGCGCCAGCAGCTCGTGGGGAGCCAACTATGGCTACACCTTC,CASSSWGANYGYTF
TRBJ2-7,16,NA,NA,TRBV11-2,TGTGCCAGCAGCTTGTGGGACTCCAAGAGCTCCTACGAGCAGTACTTC,CASSLWDSKSSYEQYF
TRBJ1-3,16,NA,TRBD1,TRBV5-1,TGCGCCAGCACCACGGCGGGACAGGGCTCTGGAAACACCATATATTTT,CASTTAGQGSGNTIYF
TRBJ1-4,15,NA,TRBD1,TRBV4-1,TGCGCCAGCAGCCTACGGGACAGGGTCAATGAAAAACTGTTTTTT,CASSLRDRVNEKLFF
TRBJ1-2,21,NA,TRBD1,TRBV28,TGTGCCAGCAGTTTACCCCTAGCTATCGTCCCGGGACAGGGTTTGGGCTATGGCTACACCTTC,CASSLPLAIVPGQGLGYGYTF
TRBJ2-3,18,NA,TRBD2,TRBV4-2,TGTGCCAGCAGCCAAGAGTTCGGGGACTACTCAAGCACAGATACGCAGTATTTT,CASSQEFGDYSSTDTQYF
TRBJ2-5,15,NA,TRBD2,TRBV15,TGTGCCACCAGCGGAACCTCTAGCGGAGGAGAGACCCAGTACTTC,CATSGTSSGGETQYF
TRBJ1-1,16,once,NA,TRBV6-5,TGTGCCAGCAGTTTCGAGGGGGGGCGAGTGGACACTGAAGCTTTCTTT,CASSFEGGRVDTEAFF
TRBJ1-4,16,once,NA,TRBV28,TGTGCCAGCAGTTCCGCCGGGACAAGTGAGAATGAAAAACTGTTTTTT,CASSSAGTSENEKLFF
TRBJ2-6,18,NA,TRBD1,TRBV5-1,TGCGCCAGCAGCTCGATCCGGGACAGGGCTTCCGGGGCCAACGGCCTGACTTTC,CASSSIRDRASGANGLTF
TRBJ1-1,13,NA,NA,TRBV30,TGTGCCGGCCGACAGGACTTGAACACTGAAGCTTTCTTT,CAGRQDLNTEAFF
TRBJ1-1,16,NA,NA,TRBV7-8,TGTGCCAGCAGCTTTCCCGAACAGGGTTCGAACACTGAAGCTTTCTTT,CASSFPEQGSNTEAFF
TRBJ2-2,16,NA,NA,TRBV7-9,TGTTCCAGCAGCCCAACGCAGGGGACGAACACCGGGGAGCTGTTTTTT,CSSSPTQGTNTGELFF
TRBJ1-6,17,NA,NA,TRBV7-9,TGTTCCAGCAGCCCCCAGGGGTTTGGGGTCCGTAATTCACCCCTCCACTTT,CSSSPQGFGVRNSPLHF
TRBJ2-2,14,NA,TRBD1,TRBV9,TGTGCCAGCAGCCCCCGGACAGGGACCGGGGAGCTGTTTTTT,CASSPRTGTGELFF
TRBJ2-5,15,few,TRBD2,TRBV30,TGTGCCTGGAGTAGCGGGGGGGCCCTAGGGGTGGCCCAGTACTTC,CAWSSGGALGVAQYF
TRBJ2-1,14,NA,TRBD2,TRBV7-9,TGTGCCAGCAGCCCACCGGGACTAGCCTATGAGCAGTTCTTC,CASSPPGLAYEQFF
TRBJ1-6,18,NA,NA,TRBV4-1,TGCGCCAGCAGCCACAACAGGGCCCAAAGCTCCTATAATTCACCCCTCCACTTT,CASSHNRAQSSYNSPLHF
TRBJ1-5,14,few,TRBD1,TRBV19,TGTGCCAGTTGTACAGGGGGAAGCAATCAGCCCCAGCATTTT,CASCTGGSNQPQHF
TRBJ1-4,13,few,TRBD1,TRBV10-3,TGTGCCATCAGGGGGGACAGGGGTGAAAAACTGTTTTTT,CAIRGDRGEKLFF